This TCR beta chain was captured in a study of blood T cell repertoires in COVID-19. CDR1 is LGHDT and CDR2 is YNNKEL in the germline V gene (reference sequence). The length of the CDR3 is 15 residues. V shed 3 bases and J shed 2 bases, with 12 bases lying between them. The repertoire was sequenced with immunoSEQ multiplex PCR; TCRdb's copy has only in-frame clones and lacks some. The data contain around 260,000 clones, over 65% of them seen just once; the ten biggest clones take up about 4.5%. The sample was peripheral blood. This TCR came from a man aged 60 to 75 who had recovered from COVID-19. The chain uses TRBV3-1 (or the pseudogene TRBV3-2) and TRBJ2-3, with D uncertain. CDR3 sequence (DNA): TGTGCCAGCAGCCAGGGTGCAGGTATCACAGATACGCAGTATTTT. Its translation is CASSQGAGITDTQYF.